This is a list of T cell receptor beta chains from one sample in a study of vaccination and CD4 T cells after COVID-19. Their target antigens are unknown. Via MiXCR, TCRdb re-called the PCR reads, giving one row per CDR3 protein. The repertoire holds more than 12,000 distinct CDR3 sequences, with about 55% as singletons. The sequencing here drew on CD4+ T cells from blood, cultured in vitro, taken before SARS-CoV-2 vaccination. Receptor source: a human donor who had recovered from COVID-19. The CDR3 runs from the conserved cysteine through the conserved F or W. The order of the fields is clone size, D gene, V gene, J gene, CDR3 DNA, CDR3 protein. A D gene is named only where the DNA matches it firmly. Size tells how often a clone was seen (once, few, many) or the class of an expanded clone, and some rows leave it out.

clone size: few
D gene: TRBD1
V gene: TRBV7-9
J gene: TRBJ1-5
CDR3 DNA: TGTGCCAGCAGCCGGGACAGCAACAATCAGCCCCAGCATTTT
CDR3 protein: CASSRDSNNQPQHF

clone size: .
D gene: .
V gene: TRBV19
J gene: TRBJ1-2
CDR3 DNA: TGTGCCAGTAGTACTAACCACAGGGTGTCGAACTATGGCTACACCTTC
CDR3 protein: CASSTNHRVSNYGYTF

clone size: .
D gene: TRBD1
V gene: TRBV20-1
J gene: TRBJ2-7
CDR3 DNA: TGCAGTGCCCCCCGGGACAGACGCTACGAGCAGTACTTC
CDR3 protein: CSAPRDRRYEQYF

clone size: few
D gene: TRBD1
V gene: TRBV19
J gene: TRBJ2-7
CDR3 DNA: TGTGCCAGTGGGACAGGGAGCGAGCAGTACTTC
CDR3 protein: CASGTGSEQYF

clone size: few
D gene: TRBD1
V gene: TRBV24-1
J gene: TRBJ2-5
CDR3 DNA: TGTGCCACCAGTGATCACCGGAGGGGACAGGGGGAAGAGACCCAGTACTTC
CDR3 protein: CATSDHRRGQGEETQYF

clone size: .
D gene: TRBD2
V gene: TRBV2
J gene: TRBJ2-5
CDR3 DNA: TGTGCCAGCAGAAGCAGCGGGAGTGCGGAGACCCAGTACTTC
CDR3 protein: CASRSSGSAETQYF

clone size: .
D gene: .
V gene: TRBV7-6
J gene: TRBJ2-6
CDR3 DNA: TGTGCCAGCAGCTTATCTACGGCGGAATCTGGGGCCAACGTCCTGACTTTC
CDR3 protein: CASSLSTAESGANVLTF

clone size: .
D gene: TRBD1
V gene: TRBV2
J gene: TRBJ1-4
CDR3 DNA: TGTGCCAGCAGACGCGGACAGGGGGCACAGGGAAAACTGTTTTTT
CDR3 protein: CASRRGQGAQGKLFF

clone size: .
D gene: TRBD1
V gene: TRBV28
J gene: TRBJ1-2
CDR3 DNA: TGTGCCAGCGGACAGGGTATTCATGGCTACACCTTC
CDR3 protein: CASGQGIHGYTF

clone size: .
D gene: .
V gene: TRBV28
J gene: TRBJ2-7
CDR3 DNA: TGTGCCAGCAGCTGGGCAGGGAAAGACTACGAGCAGTACTTC
CDR3 protein: CASSWAGKDYEQYF

clone size: .
D gene: .
V gene: TRBV20-1
J gene: TRBJ1-2
CDR3 DNA: TGCAATGCTACCGACAAGAACTATGGCTACACCTTC
CDR3 protein: CNATDKNYGYTF

clone size: medium-sized
D gene: .
V gene: TRBV19
J gene: TRBJ1-5
CDR3 DNA: TGTGCCAGTACTTTTGACCGTTCACAGCCCCAGCATTTT
CDR3 protein: CASTFDRSQPQHF

clone size: .
D gene: TRBD2
V gene: TRBV30
J gene: TRBJ2-3
CDR3 DNA: TGTGCCTGGAGGGGGCTAGCGGCCACAGATACGCAGTATTTT
CDR3 protein: CAWRGLAATDTQYF

clone size: few
D gene: TRBD1
V gene: TRBV15
J gene: TRBJ1-5
CDR3 DNA: TGTGCCACCAGCAGCTACAGGGGGAATCAGCCCCAGCATTTT
CDR3 protein: CATSSYRGNQPQHF

clone size: .
D gene: .
V gene: TRBV2
J gene: TRBJ2-7
CDR3 DNA: TGTGCCAGCAATGGGGGGGCATACGAGCAGTACTTC
CDR3 protein: CASNGGAYEQYF

clone size: .
D gene: TRBD2
V gene: TRBV19
J gene: TRBJ2-1
CDR3 DNA: TGTGCCAGTAGTATGGGACTAATCGACAATGAGCAGTTCTTC
CDR3 protein: CASSMGLIDNEQFF

clone size: .
D gene: .
V gene: TRBV6-1
J gene: TRBJ2-3
CDR3 DNA: TGTGCCAGCAGTGAGGGCGGGCCTACAGATACGCAGTATTTT
CDR3 protein: CASSEGGPTDTQYF

clone size: .
D gene: .
V gene: TRBV6-1
J gene: TRBJ1-2
CDR3 DNA: TGTGCCAGCAGACCTATACAGTCTAACTATGGCTACACCTTC
CDR3 protein: CASRPIQSNYGYTF

clone size: .
D gene: .
V gene: TRBV19
J gene: TRBJ2-2
CDR3 DNA: TGTGCCAGTAGTATCAGTGCAGGACACACCGGGGAGCTGTTTTTT
CDR3 protein: CASSISAGHTGELFF

clone size: few
D gene: TRBD1
V gene: TRBV20-1
J gene: TRBJ2-1
CDR3 DNA: TGCAGTGCTCCCCGAGGGGGACAGATGTACAATGAGCAGTTCTTC
CDR3 protein: CSAPRGGQMYNEQFF

clone size: few
D gene: .
V gene: TRBV19
J gene: TRBJ2-5
CDR3 DNA: TGTGCCAGTAGTGTGGGGGCAGGACGGACGGAGACCCAGTACTTC
CDR3 protein: CASSVGAGRTETQYF

clone size: .
D gene: TRBD2
V gene: TRBV11-3
J gene: TRBJ2-5
CDR3 DNA: TGTGCCAGCAGCTCCTCCGGGACTAGCGAAGAGACCCAGTACTTC
CDR3 protein: CASSSSGTSEETQYF

clone size: .
D gene: .
V gene: TRBV7-6
J gene: TRBJ2-5
CDR3 DNA: TGTGCCAGCGGAGGCTCAGGCCAAGAGACCCAGTACTTC
CDR3 protein: CASGGSGQETQYF

clone size: few
D gene: .
V gene: TRBV6-1
J gene: TRBJ1-3
CDR3 DNA: TGTGCCAGCAGTGAAGGCGCCCGGGACACCATATATTTT
CDR3 protein: CASSEGARDTIYF

clone size: .
D gene: TRBD2
V gene: TRBV11-1
J gene: TRBJ2-2
CDR3 DNA: TGTGCCAGCAGCCCCCCGCCGGAACTAGCGGGAGGGTTTAACACCGGGGAGCTGTTTTTT
CDR3 protein: CASSPPPELAGGFNTGELFF

clone size: .
D gene: .
V gene: TRBV6-5
J gene: TRBJ1-5
CDR3 DNA: TGTGCCAGCAGTTACGCCACTATCAATCAGCCCCAGCATTTT
CDR3 protein: CASSYATINQPQHF

clone size: .
D gene: TRBD2
V gene: TRBV10-3
J gene: TRBJ2-1
CDR3 DNA: TGTGCCATCAGTGAGTCGTATCTCCGGGACTACCACAATGAGCAGTTCTTC
CDR3 protein: CAISESYLRDYHNEQFF

clone size: few
D gene: TRBD1
V gene: TRBV7-2
J gene: TRBJ1-6
CDR3 DNA: TGTGCCAGCAGCTTGGGGACAGGGGCAATTTCACCCCTCCACTTT
CDR3 protein: CASSLGTGAISPLHF

clone size: .
D gene: .
V gene: TRBV27
J gene: TRBJ2-7
CDR3 DNA: TGTGCCAGCAGTTTAAATGCGGGACAGACCTACGAGCAGTACTTC
CDR3 protein: CASSLNAGQTYEQYF

clone size: .
D gene: TRBD1
V gene: TRBV7-9
J gene: TRBJ2-7
CDR3 DNA: TGTGCCAGCAGCTTAGAGGACAGGGGGACCGAGCAGTACTTC
CDR3 protein: CASSLEDRGTEQYF

clone size: medium-sized
D gene: .
V gene: TRBV20-1
J gene: TRBJ2-3
CDR3 DNA: TGCAGTGCTAAGGAGGGCGCGAGAGATACGCAGTATTTT
CDR3 protein: CSAKEGARDTQYF

clone size: .
D gene: .
V gene: TRBV15
J gene: TRBJ1-2
CDR3 DNA: TGTGCCACCAGCAGAGATTTTAAAGAGGACGGCTACACCTTC
CDR3 protein: CATSRDFKEDGYTF

clone size: .
D gene: .
V gene: TRBV6-4
J gene: TRBJ2-1
CDR3 DNA: TGTGCCAGCAGTGGTCGGGGAAATGAGCAGTTCTTC
CDR3 protein: CASSGRGNEQFF

clone size: .
D gene: TRBD2
V gene: TRBV4-3
J gene: TRBJ2-3
CDR3 DNA: TGCGCCAGCAGCCAAGATCGGGGTAGGGCTAGCGGTCTATCAGATACGCAGTATTTT
CDR3 protein: CASSQDRGRASGLSDTQYF

clone size: .
D gene: .
V gene: TRBV7-6
J gene: TRBJ2-2
CDR3 DNA: TGTGCCAGCAGCCCGAGGACTACGAACACCGGGGAGCTGTTTTTT
CDR3 protein: CASSPRTTNTGELFF

clone size: .
D gene: TRBD1
V gene: TRBV20-1
J gene: TRBJ2-5
CDR3 DNA: TGCAGTGTCCCGACAGGGCCCGGGGAAGAGACCCAGTACTTC
CDR3 protein: CSVPTGPGEETQYF

clone size: .
D gene: .
V gene: TRBV20-1
J gene: TRBJ2-1
CDR3 DNA: TGCAGTGCTTGGGGAAAGACCGGACAGAACAATGAGCAGTTCTTC
CDR3 protein: CSAWGKTGQNNEQFF

clone size: .
D gene: .
V gene: TRBV7-2
J gene: TRBJ2-7
CDR3 DNA: TGTGCCAGCAGCCTAAATAAGGCCTACGAGCAGTACTTC
CDR3 protein: CASSLNKAYEQYF

clone size: few
D gene: .
V gene: TRBV11-2
J gene: TRBJ2-3
CDR3 DNA: TGTGCCAGCAGCCCCCTGGGTGGGAGGGGGACAGATACGCAGTATTTT
CDR3 protein: CASSPLGGRGTDTQYF

clone size: few
D gene: TRBD1
V gene: TRBV27
J gene: TRBJ2-1
CDR3 DNA: TGTGCCAGCAGTTTCAGGACAGGGAGTCTTTTTATGGAAAATGAGCAGTTCTTC
CDR3 protein: CASSFRTGSLFMENEQFF

clone size: .
D gene: TRBD2
V gene: TRBV10-3
J gene: TRBJ2-7
CDR3 DNA: TGTGCCATCACAAGCGGAGCGGGAGGGCCGGGAGAGCAGTACTTC
CDR3 protein: CAITSGAGGPGEQYF

clone size: .
D gene: TRBD1
V gene: TRBV7-9
J gene: TRBJ2-3
CDR3 DNA: TGTGCCAGCAGCCCCAGGGGGCTGCGAGCGGATACGCAGTATTTT
CDR3 protein: CASSPRGLRADTQYF

clone size: .
D gene: .
V gene: TRBV2
J gene: TRBJ1-5
CDR3 DNA: TGTGCCAGCACTGGACAGTTAGGTCAGCCCCAGCATTTT
CDR3 protein: CASTGQLGQPQHF

clone size: few
D gene: .
V gene: TRBV2
J gene: TRBJ2-5
CDR3 DNA: TGTGCCAGCAGTGAAATAGGAGAGACCCAGTACTTC
CDR3 protein: CASSEIGETQYF

clone size: once
D gene: .
V gene: TRBV20-1
J gene: TRBJ2-7
CDR3 DNA: TGCAGTGCTAGAGAGGTAGCTAGGCCTTCCTACGAGCAGTACTTC
CDR3 protein: CSAREVARPSYEQYF

clone size: .
D gene: TRBD1
V gene: TRBV7-3
J gene: TRBJ1-2
CDR3 DNA: TGTGCCAGCAGCTCGGGACAGGGCAGTGGCTACACCTTC
CDR3 protein: CASSSGQGSGYTF

clone size: .
D gene: TRBD1
V gene: TRBV10-3
J gene: TRBJ2-2
CDR3 DNA: TGTGCCATCAGTGAGTCGCCAGGGGGTCGGACCGGGGAGCTGTTTTTT
CDR3 protein: CAISESPGGRTGELFF

clone size: once
D gene: .
V gene: TRBV2
J gene: TRBJ2-7
CDR3 DNA: TGTGCCAGCACCAGGGACATTAACGAGCAGTACTTC
CDR3 protein: CASTRDINEQYF

clone size: .
D gene: .
V gene: TRBV27
J gene: TRBJ2-3
CDR3 DNA: TGTGCCAGCAGTAGGGTTGGGGCAGATACGCAGTATTTT
CDR3 protein: CASSRVGADTQYF

clone size: .
D gene: .
V gene: TRBV19
J gene: TRBJ1-5
CDR3 DNA: TGTGCCAGTAGTATTGTGTTGGGGTATTATAGCAATCAGCCCCAGCATTTT
CDR3 protein: CASSIVLGYYSNQPQHF

clone size: .
D gene: .
V gene: TRBV6-1
J gene: TRBJ1-5
CDR3 DNA: TGTGCCAGCAGTGAAGGGGGTAATCAGCCTCAGCATTTT
CDR3 protein: CASSEGGNQPQHF

clone size: few
D gene: .
V gene: TRBV6-5
J gene: TRBJ2-4
CDR3 DNA: TGTGCCAGCAGTTACTCCCCGGCGCAAAACATTCAGTACTTC
CDR3 protein: CASSYSPAQNIQYF

clone size: .
D gene: TRBD1
V gene: TRBV7-9
J gene: TRBJ1-4
CDR3 DNA: TGTGCCAGCAGCTCCGGACAGGCGTATGCAACTAATGAAAAACTGTTTTTT
CDR3 protein: CASSSGQAYATNEKLFF

clone size: few
D gene: .
V gene: TRBV27
J gene: TRBJ1-5
CDR3 DNA: TGTGCCAGCAGTCGGGACGGCTTGGCCGCCCAGCCCCAGCATTTT
CDR3 protein: CASSRDGLAAQPQHF

clone size: .
D gene: .
V gene: TRBV10-2
J gene: TRBJ1-2
CDR3 DNA: TGCGCCAGCAGTGGGGGCTATGGCTACACCTTC
CDR3 protein: CASSGGYGYTF